The next 30 T cell receptor beta chains were all read from a single sample in a study of shared clonotypes between healthy human individuals. The assay was immunoSEQ multiplex PCR, and TCRdb's table has in-frame clones only and misses some. Altogether fewer than 850,000 clones are present, around 96% being singletons, with the ten largest covering roughly 0.23%. CD8 cells regarded as naive lacked CD45RO, were positively chosen for CCR7, and omitted terminally differentiated effector memory CD45RA+ cells. Material for sequencing was naive CD8+ T cells sorted from blood. The origin of the receptors is a man aged 25-40 years in good health.

The chain carries TRBV4-2 and TRBJ1-1; D may be TRBD1 (5 bases). Germline V CDR1 and CDR2: LGHNA, YNFKEQ. The CDR3 has 15 residues. V lost 5 bases and J 1 base, leaving 14 bases between the germline ends. The CDR3 here is CASSRLTDANTEAFF. For the CDR3, the DNA is TGTGCCAGCAGCAGGTTGACAGACGCGAACACTGAAGCTTTCTTT.

This sequence joins TRBV11-2 and TRBJ2-1; tentatively, D is TRBD1 (6 bases). V was shortened by 6 bases and J by 3 bases, with 12 bases between the two germline ends. Germline V gene lookup returns CDR1 SGHAT and CDR2 FQNNGV. The length of the CDR3 is 14 residues. CDR3 nucleotide sequence: TGTGCCAGCAGTGGGGAGACAGGCTACAATGAGCAGTTCTTC. It translates to CASSGETGYNEQFF.

This clone was counted a single time. The V gene is TRBV6-1, the J gene TRBJ2-5; D is perhaps TRBD1 (6 bases). CDR3 length: 14 residues. CDR1 is MNHNS and CDR2 is SASEGT in the germline V gene. V lost 6 bases to trimming and J lost 0 bases, with 11 bases between them. CDR3 protein: CASRTDSYQETQYF. The CDR3 nucleotides are TGTGCCAGCAGGACGGACAGCTACCAAGAGACCCAGTACTTC.

This chain uses TRBV13 with TRBJ2-2; perhaps TRBD2 as D (6 bases). This CDR3 spans 16 amino acids. V dropped 6 bases and J dropped 5 bases, with 19 bases sitting between them. Germline CDR1 and CDR2: PRHDT and FYEKMQ (reference sequence). The CDR3 reads CASRPPRRVETGELFF. The CDR3 DNA sequence: TGTGCCAGCAGACCCCCCCGGAGGGTTGAGACCGGGGAGCTGTTTTTT.

The chain employs TRBV7-9 and TRBJ2-7, with D tentatively TRBD1 (6 bases). Per the germline V gene, CDR1 is SEHNR and CDR2 is FQNEAQ (reference sequence). The ends were cut back, 5 bases at V and 2 bases at J, with 19 bases in the middle. This CDR3 is 16 amino acids long. CDR3 protein: CASSLQGQRLTYEQYF. The CDR3 DNA reads TGTGCCAGCAGCCTTCAGGGGCAGCGGTTGACCTACGAGCAGTACTTC.

This chain connects TRBV7-2 to TRBJ2-1, with 7 positions matching TRBD1. This CDR3 has 13 amino acids. Germline assignment: CDR1 SGHTA and CDR2 FQGNSA. Trimming took 8 bases from V and 5 from J; bases not matched to a gene: 6. The DNA for the CDR3 is TGTGCCAGCCTGAACAGGGGAGACAATGAGCAGTTCTTC. It codes for CASLNRGDNEQFF.

The rearrangement joins TRBV29-1 to TRBJ1-2; D unresolved. Germline-derived CDR1 and CDR2 are SQVTM and ANQGSEA. The CDR3 has 16 amino acids. V shed 3 bases and J shed 1 base, with 18 bases lying between them. CDR3 DNA sequence: TGCAGCGTTGATCGGGCAGCGGACGGCCTTAACTATGGCTACACCTTC. It codes for CSVDRAADGLNYGYTF.

The rearrangement uses TRBV7-9 and TRBJ1-2; possible D gene TRBD1, 6 bases. In germline, CDR1 is SEHNR, CDR2 FQNEAQ (reference sequence). The CDR3 sequence is 15 residues long. V gave up 6 bases and J gave up 8 bases, with 22 bases separating them. CDR3 nucleotide sequence: TGTGCCAGCAGTTCCGCAGGGGTCCCAGGTTGGGGCTACACCTTC. It encodes CASSSAGVPGWGYTF.

The chain combines TRBV7-9 with TRBJ2-1, with D maybe TRBD2 (5 bases). Between the trimmed V and J ends, which lost 0 bases and 7 bases, there was a span of 19 bases. The CDR3 totals 17 residues. Germline loops: CDR1 SEHNR, CDR2 FQNEAQ (reference sequence). The CDR3 coding sequence is TGTGCCAGCAGCTTAGCGCTGGGCAGGACCCCGGGGAATGAGCAGTTCTTC. Residues: CASSLALGRTPGNEQFF.

The rearrangement uses TRBV29-1 and TRBJ1-4; D perhaps matches TRBD1 (5 bases). V lost 4 bases to trimming and J lost 7 bases, with 10 bases between them. This CDR3 has 12 amino acids. CDR1 SQVTM and CDR2 ANQGSEA come from the germline V gene. CDR3 residues: CSVAGKGEKLFF. For the CDR3, the DNA is TGCAGCGTTGCAGGGAAGGGTGAAAAACTGTTTTTT. Full variable domain (outside the CDR3, taken from reference TRBV29-1 and TRBJ1-4): SAVISQKPSRDICQRGTSLTIQCQVDSQVTMMFWYRQQPGQSLTLIATANQGSEATYESGFVIDKFPISRPNLTFSTLTVSNMSPEDSSIYLCSVAGKGEKLFFGSGTQLSVL.

The chain employs TRBV14 and TRBJ2-1; no clear D. Germline-derived CDR1 and CDR2 are SGHDN and FVKESK. Trimming removed 1 base from V and 7 bases from J, with 17 bases in between. The CDR3 loop spans 16 amino acids. The CDR3 spells CASSQGREKNINEQFF. The CDR3 nucleotides are TGTGCCAGCAGCCAAGGGCGCGAGAAAAATATTAATGAGCAGTTCTTC.

This clone was detected once. The chain employs TRBV28 and TRBJ2-2; TRBD1 matches at 8 bases. V shed 2 bases, J shed 4 bases, and the junction held 9 bases outside the gene matches. Germline values: CDR1 MDHEN, CDR2 SYDVKM. This CDR3 contains 17 residues. The CDR3 here is CASSLPGQGLSTGELFF. The CDR3 bases are TGTGCCAGCAGTTTACCAGGACAGGGTTTGAGCACCGGGGAGCTGTTTTTT.

The chain couples TRBV27 to TRBJ1-1; a weak D match, TRBD1 (6 bases). The CDR3 consists of 15 residues. The germline gives CDR1 MNHEY, CDR2 SMNVEV (reference sequence). V gave up 6 bases and J gave up 1 base, with 15 bases separating them. The CDR3 is CASSVGQPTNTEAFF. CDR3 nucleotide sequence: TGTGCCAGCAGCGTCGGACAGCCGACGAACACTGAAGCTTTCTTT.

Written as DNA, the CDR3 is TGCAGCGTTGTATTGGTCGAGCAGTACTTC. It codes for CSVVLVEQYF. The chain recombines TRBV29-1 with TRBJ2-7, with D hard to call. V was trimmed by 4 bases and J by 6 bases, leaving 7 bases between them. The germline V gene has CDR1 SQVTM and CDR2 ANQGSEA. The CDR3 covers 10 residues.

The rearrangement links TRBV7-9 to TRBJ2-1, with D tentatively TRBD1 (6 bases). This CDR3 comprises 14 residues. The V gene's germline CDR1 is SEHNR and CDR2 FQNEAQ (reference sequence). Trimming took 5 bases from V and 3 from J, leaving 11 bases between them. In DNA form, the CDR3 reads TGTGCCAGCAGCCCAACAGGGAACTACAATGAGCAGTTCTTC. Protein product: CASSPTGNYNEQFF.

The gene calls are TRBV2 and TRBJ2-7, with 7 positions matching TRBD2. J was trimmed by 4 bases and V by 4 bases; bases with no gene match: 10. This CDR3 is built from 15 residues. Germline lookup yields CDR1 SNHLY and CDR2 FYNNEI. The CDR3 sequence: CASSVYAGVSYEQYF. CDR3 nucleotides: TGTGCCAGCAGTGTTTATGCGGGAGTTTCTTACGAGCAGTACTTC.

The rearrangement links TRBV27 to TRBJ2-7; 11 bases line up with TRBD1. The CDR3 runs 17 residues. Germline V gene sequence: CDR1 MNHEY, CDR2 SMNVEV (reference sequence). The trim removed 5 bases at V and 4 bases at J, leaving 13 bases unmatched. CDR3 bases: TGTGCCAGCAGTCCGCGGACAGGGGGCGAAGTAAGGTACGAGCAGTACTTC. Translation gives CASSPRTGGEVRYEQYF.

This clone was picked up a small number of times. Other DNA sequences of this sample code for an identical CDR3. The V call is TRBV27, the J call TRBJ1-1; D unclear. Germline V gene data show CDR1 as MNHEY and CDR2 as SMNVEV (reference sequence). Trimming pared 1 base from V and 11 bases from J, leaving 11 bases between. The CDR3 is 12 residues long. Here the CDR3 reads CASSLYGEEAFF. The DNA of the CDR3 is TGTGCCAGCAGTTTATATGGGGAGGAGGCTTTCTTT.

V gene TRBV27 combines with J gene TRBJ2-7; no definite D call. Germline CDR1 MNHEY, CDR2 SMNVEV (reference sequence). The V end lost 2 bases, the J end lost 0 bases, and 8 bases lay between the germline ends. CDR3 length: 14 amino acids. In DNA form, the CDR3 reads TGTGCCAGCAGTTTAAGCAGATTCTCCTACGAGCAGTACTTC. Translated: CASSLSRFSYEQYF.

J is TRBJ1-1 and V is TRBV19; D is uncertain. Germline loops: CDR1 LNHDA, CDR2 SQIVND (reference sequence). V was shortened by 0 bases and J by 11 bases, with 13 bases between the two germline ends. The CDR3 consists of 13 residues. In DNA form, the CDR3 reads TGTGCCAGTAGTATAGAGGGCCGGGTTGGCGCTTTCTTT. This translates into CASSIEGRVGAFF. The entire variable domain, with the rest obtained from reference TRBV19 and TRBJ1-1, is as follows: DGGITQSPKYLFRKEGQNVTLSCEQNLNHDAMYWYRQDPGQGLRLIYYSQIVNDFQKGDIAEGYSVSREKKESFPLTVTSAQKNPTAFYLCASSIEGRVGAFFGQGTRLTVV.

The chain recombines TRBV10-2 with TRBJ2-1, with 7 bases fitting TRBD2. V was pared by 0 bases and J by 4 bases, with 6 bases of the junction left unmatched. This CDR3 is 16 amino acids long. The germline CDR1 and CDR2 sequences are WSHSY and SAAADI. The CDR3 is CASSESVLADYNEQFF. CDR3 nucleotide sequence: TGCGCCAGCAGTGAGTCGGTGCTAGCGGATTACAATGAGCAGTTCTTC.

This clone has just one count. The chain carries TRBV2 and TRBJ1-5; possibly TRBD1 for D (5 bases). CDR1 is SNHLY and CDR2 is FYNNEI in the germline V gene. This CDR3 is built from 15 residues. V was trimmed by 5 bases and J by 0 bases, leaving 11 bases between them. The CDR3 loop is CASSKGEVSNQPQHF. The CDR3 DNA is TGTGCCAGCAGTAAAGGGGAAGTTAGCAATCAGCCCCAGCATTTT.

This clone appeared once. V and J are TRBV5-5 and TRBJ2-7; D is unresolved. Germline V gene sequence: CDR1 SGHKS, CDR2 YYEKEE (reference sequence). The CDR3 extends over 12 amino acids. V lost 5 bases and J 6 bases, leaving 12 bases between the germline ends. The CDR3: CASSEWGGEQYF. CDR3 coding DNA: TGTGCCAGCAGTGAATGGGGTGGCGAGCAGTACTTC.

V usage is TRBV5-1 and J usage is TRBJ1-1; D might be TRBD1 (5 bases). The V gene lost 3 bases and the J gene lost 1 base, with 7 bases spanning the gap. The CDR3 is made up of 13 amino acids. Per the germline V gene, CDR1 is SGHRS and CDR2 is YFSETQ. CDR3 DNA: TGCGCCAGCAGCTATGGACAGAACACTGAAGCTTTCTTT. Residues: CASSYGQNTEAFF.

The chain recombines TRBV6-1 with TRBJ2-2; D is uncertain. Per germline, CDR1 MNHNS and CDR2 SASEGT. CDR3 length: 15 amino acids. The germline V and J ends were trimmed by 4 bases and 0 bases, with 9 bases remaining between them. CDR3 in amino acids: CASSVGYANTGELFF. The CDR3 bases are TGTGCCAGCAGTGTAGGCTACGCGAACACCGGGGAGCTGTTTTTT.

The chain combines TRBV28 with TRBJ2-1; 10 bases are shared with TRBD1. The V gene's germline CDR1 is MDHEN and CDR2 SYDVKM. The CDR3 runs 15 residues. V gave up 6 bases and J gave up 8 bases; unmatched junction bases: 10. DNA for the CDR3: TGTGCCAGCAGCCAGCGCGAGACAGGGGGCGATGAGCAGTTCTTC. It is translated as CASSQRETGGDEQFF.

The V gene is TRBV6-6, the J gene TRBJ1-5; D may be TRBD1 (5 bases). The CDR3 is 15 residues long. The ends were cut back, 6 bases at V and 1 base at J, with 13 bases in the middle. Germline assignment: CDR1 MNHNY and CDR2 SVGAGI (reference sequence). As DNA, the CDR3 is TGTGCCAGCAGACGCTTCCGGGACAGCAATCAGCCCCAGCATTTT. Residues: CASRRFRDSNQPQHF.

The chain joins TRBV15 to TRBJ2-7; D is perhaps TRBD1 (5 bases). V gave up 5 bases and J gave up 0 bases, with 8 bases separating them. Germline V gives CDR1 LNHNV, CDR2 YYDKDF (reference sequence). The CDR3 is 13 residues long. The CDR3 DNA reads as TGTGCCACCAGCGCAGGGATCTCCTACGAGCAGTACTTC. As protein: CATSAGISYEQYF.

This sequence joins TRBV7-2 and TRBJ2-5; 7 bases align to TRBD2. CDR1 and CDR2 (germline): SGHTA, FQGNSA. V trimming: 2 bases; J trimming: 4 bases; junction bases outside the gene matches: 10. This CDR3 region has 16 residues. The CDR3 sequence: CASSLFARGRGETQYF. CDR3 coding DNA: TGTGCCAGCAGCTTATTTGCTAGAGGGAGGGGAGAGACCCAGTACTTC. Looking up the rest from reference TRBV7-2 and TRBJ2-5 gives the full variable domain: GAGVSQSPSNKVTEKGKDVELRCDPISGHTALYWYRQSLGQGLEFLIYFQGNSAPDKSGLPSDRFSAERTGGSVSTLTIQRTQQEDSAVYLCASSLFARGRGETQYFGPGTRLLVL.

The chain links TRBV14 to TRBJ2-2; 9 bases agree with TRBD2. Germline-derived CDR1 and CDR2 are SGHDN and FVKESK. The CDR3 sequence is 16 residues long. J was trimmed by 3 bases and V by 1 base; bases with no gene match: 3. The DNA of the CDR3 is TGTGCCAGCAGCCAAGTTAGCGGGAGCGACACCGGGGAGCTGTTTTTT. This translates into CASSQVSGSDTGELFF.